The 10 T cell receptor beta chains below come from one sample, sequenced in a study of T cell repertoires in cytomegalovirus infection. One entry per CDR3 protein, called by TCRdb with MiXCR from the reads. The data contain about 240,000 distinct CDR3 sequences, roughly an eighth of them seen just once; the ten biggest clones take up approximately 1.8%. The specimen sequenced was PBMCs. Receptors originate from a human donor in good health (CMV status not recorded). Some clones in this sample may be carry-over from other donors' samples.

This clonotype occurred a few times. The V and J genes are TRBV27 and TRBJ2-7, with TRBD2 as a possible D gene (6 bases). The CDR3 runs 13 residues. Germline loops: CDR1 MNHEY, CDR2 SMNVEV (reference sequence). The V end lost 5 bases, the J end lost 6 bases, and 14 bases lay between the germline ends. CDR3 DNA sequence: TGTGCCAGCAGTGGGCCGGGACTCGCCGAGCAGTACTTC. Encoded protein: CASSGPGLAEQYF.

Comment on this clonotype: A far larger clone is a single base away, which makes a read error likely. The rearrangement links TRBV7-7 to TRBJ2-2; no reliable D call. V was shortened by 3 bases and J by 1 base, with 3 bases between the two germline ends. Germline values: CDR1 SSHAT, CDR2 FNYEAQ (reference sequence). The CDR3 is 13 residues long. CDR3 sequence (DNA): TGTGCCAGCAGCTTGGAGAACACCGGGGAGCTGTTTTTT. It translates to CASSLENTGELFF.

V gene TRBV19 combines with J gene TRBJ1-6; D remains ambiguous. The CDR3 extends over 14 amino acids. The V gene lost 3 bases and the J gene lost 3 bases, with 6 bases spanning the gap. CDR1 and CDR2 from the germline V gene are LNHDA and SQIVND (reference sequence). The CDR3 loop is CASSIQDYNSPLHF. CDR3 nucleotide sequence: TGTGCCAGTAGTATCCAGGACTATAATTCACCCCTCCACTTT.

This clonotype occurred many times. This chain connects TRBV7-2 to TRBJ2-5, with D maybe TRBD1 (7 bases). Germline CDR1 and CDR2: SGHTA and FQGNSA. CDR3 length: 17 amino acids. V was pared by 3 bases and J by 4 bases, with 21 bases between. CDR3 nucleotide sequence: TGTGCCAGCAGCTTGGGCAGCCTACAGGGGCGGGGAGAGACCCAGTACTTC. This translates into CASSLGSLQGRGETQYF.

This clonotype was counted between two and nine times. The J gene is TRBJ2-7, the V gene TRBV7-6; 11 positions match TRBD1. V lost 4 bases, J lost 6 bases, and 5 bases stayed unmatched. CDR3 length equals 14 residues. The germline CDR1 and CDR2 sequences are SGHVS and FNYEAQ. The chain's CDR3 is CASSSRDRGGEQYF. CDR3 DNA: TGTGCCAGCAGCTCCCGGGACAGGGGGGGCGAGCAGTACTTC.

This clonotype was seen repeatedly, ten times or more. The CDR3 spells CASKATGRAKNIQYF. The CDR3 region has the DNA TGTGCCAGCAAGGCTACAGGGAGGGCCAAAAACATTCAGTACTTC. This chain uses TRBV6-4 with TRBJ2-4; either TRBD1 or TRBD2 may fit D (6 bases each). Germline CDR1 is MRHNA and CDR2 is SNTAGT. The V end was cut by 7 bases, the J end by 1 base, with 14 bases between. CDR3 length equals 15 residues.

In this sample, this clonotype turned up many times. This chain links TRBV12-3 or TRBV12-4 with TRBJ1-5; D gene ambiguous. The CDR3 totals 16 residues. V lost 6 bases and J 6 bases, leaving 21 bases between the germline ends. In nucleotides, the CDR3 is TGTGCCAGCAGGCGGACCGGGTCTGAAGTCGGTCAGCCCCAGCATTTT. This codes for CASRRTGSEVGQPQHF.

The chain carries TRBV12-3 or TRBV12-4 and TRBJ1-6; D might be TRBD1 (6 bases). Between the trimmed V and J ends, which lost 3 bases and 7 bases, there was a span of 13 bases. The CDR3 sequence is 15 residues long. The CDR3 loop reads CASSFLGQLNSPLHF. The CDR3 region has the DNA TGTGCCAGCAGTTTTTTAGGACAGCTAAATTCACCCCTCCACTTT.

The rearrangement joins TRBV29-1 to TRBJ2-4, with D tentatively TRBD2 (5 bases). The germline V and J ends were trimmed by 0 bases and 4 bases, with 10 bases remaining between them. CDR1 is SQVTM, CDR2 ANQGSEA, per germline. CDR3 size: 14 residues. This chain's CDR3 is CSVEERAPKNIQYF. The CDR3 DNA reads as TGCAGCGTTGAAGAGAGGGCACCAAAAAACATTCAGTACTTC.

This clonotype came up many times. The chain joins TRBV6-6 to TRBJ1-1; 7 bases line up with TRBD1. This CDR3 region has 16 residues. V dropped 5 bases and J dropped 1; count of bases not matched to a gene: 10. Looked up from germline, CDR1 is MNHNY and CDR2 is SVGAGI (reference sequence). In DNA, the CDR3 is TGTGCCAGCAGTCAGCGCCGACAGGGTAGGAACACTGAAGCTTTCTTT. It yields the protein CASSQRRQGRNTEAFF.